Described below is a single T cell receptor (beta chain) sequence and its context. Its antigen specificity is not known. The record has no base qualities; no much larger clone is one base away. TCRbeta CDR3 regions were sequenced with the immunoSEQ Assay. After extraction, genomic DNA underwent amplification by bias-controlled multiplex PCR, followed by high-throughput sequencing. Concerning the study's data processing: To quantify the absolute abundance of each unique TCRbeta CDR3 region, sequences were collapsed and filtered. T cell fraction was estimated by normalization of TCRbeta template counts to usable DNA, with usable DNA being measured through amplification of reference genes present in all nucleated cells. Repertoire TCRs were annotated as SARS-CoV-2-specific when V gene, CDR3 amino acid sequence and J gene were exactly matched to a known reactive TCR set. The reference SARS-CoV-2 TCR set was obtained from MIRA and was filtered for enrichment in COVID-19-positive ImmuneCODE repertoires, whereby public or cross-reactive TCRs were removed. Based on the MIRA antigens, annotated TCRs were further analysed at the level of specific ORF or position within ORF. Breadth was defined as the number of annotated unique rearrangements divided by the total number of unique productive rearrangements, and depth was defined as the summed frequency of the annotated unique rearrangements. Group comparisons of TCR breadth used two-sided Wilcoxon rank-sum tests. Entries here come from immuneACCESS through TCRdb and include only in-frame sequences with V and J called. Some clones fail to appear in such tables; in the studies checked, an unresolved V gene covers under half of the shortfall, and the cause of the remainder is unknown. V, J and clone size derive from that table, while D and trimming were established from the DNA sequence. The sample profile shows under 550,000 clones; 75% to 95% of them were found once. The ten top clones hold 9% to 15% of the sample.

What this sample's treatment or condition label stands for: roughly 20 received Ad26.COV2.S at low or high dose, single or two shots; a few received placebo; per-sample allocation not given. For vaccine and placebo recipients, repertoires were sequenced using samples collected on day 63 after the first injection. Cohort 1b enrolled roughly 25 adults aged 18-55 years at a single site in Boston, USA, between 29 July and 7 August 2020. As a vaccine, Ad26.COV2.S was a replication-incompetent adenovirus type 26 vector that expressed a prefusion-stabilized SARS-CoV-2 spike protein derived from the original Wuhan strain. This record belongs to a study of Ad26.COV2.S vaccination and SARS-CoV-2 variants (dated by TCRdb to 2020 to 2023). Concerning the study at large: Vaccine-arm donors were drawn from COV1001, a multicentre, randomized, double-blind, placebo-controlled phase I-IIa trial of Ad26.COV2.S in healthy adults. Ad26.COV2.S was administered intramuscularly at a dose of 5x10^10 or 1x10^11 viral particles, either as one shot or as two shots given 56 days apart. Sequencing of the TCRbeta repertoire served to evaluate the specificity and breadth of SARS-CoV-2-reactive T cell receptors following Ad26.COV2.S vaccination. A total of approximately 30 samples were included in the TCR-sequenced set, comprising roughly 19 Ad26.COV2.S vaccine recipients, 5 placebo recipients and 8 SARS-CoV-2 convalescent individuals. Trial participants were randomized into five groups of five: low-dose or high-dose Ad26.COV2.S given once or twice, or placebo on both occasions. Investigators remained blinded to trial group allocation during experiments and outcome assessment. The research as a whole found: The study lacked the statistical power to compare responses across vaccine doses or regimens. Spike-specific TCR breadth was higher in Ad26.COV2.S recipients than in placebo recipients (P = 0.0014). Vaccine and placebo recipients had comparable non-spike TCR breadth, which fits with the vaccine containing only spike. It was noted by the authors that total T cell responses may have been underestimated by the TCR breadth and depth analyses. After vaccination, substantial breadth of spike-specific CD8+ and CD4+ T cell responses was reported.

Reading the germline V gene (reference sequence) gives CDR1 MNHNY and CDR2 SVGAGI. Trimming takes 4 bases from V and 1 base from J, and the germline ends sit 14 bases apart. From its cysteine to its phenylalanine, the CDR3 spans 16 amino acids. CDR3 DNA is the only sequence kept; it has 48 bases, read in frame from the first base. This sequence was found in a person between 18 and 65 years old who received the Ad26.COV2.S COVID-19 vaccine or a placebo. The chain is assembled from TRBV6-6 and TRBJ1-3; too little of a D gene remains to name it. The starting material was peripheral blood, obtained in a trial of Ad26.COV2.S vaccine versus placebo. The CDR3 in this case is CASSWGWGNSGNTIYF. DNA sequence: TGTGCCAGCAGTTGGGGTTGGGGAAATTCTGGAAACACCATATATTTT.